This T cell receptor (beta chain) derives from a study of CD8 T cells in ankylosing spondylitis. Study conclusions and caveats: Earlier literature documents some of the motif variants in reactive arthritis synovial fluid and blood. CD8+ disease-linked clones were present at relatively low frequencies in blood. Matched ankylosing spondylitis synovial fluid reportedly contained a significantly enriched population of disease-linked clones.

This clonotype came up a few times. The antigen is undetermined. In making TCR beta libraries, quantitative 5'-RACE with molecular barcodes was used. TCRdb recomputed calls from the 5' RACE reads with MiXCR, one row per CDR3 protein. The data show 250,000 or so distinct CDR3 sequences, under 30% seen once. Trimming shortened V by 7 bases and J by 0 bases, and 9 bases separated the two germline ends. Germline-derived CDR1 and CDR2 are MNHNY and SVGAGI (reference sequence). CDR3 size: 13 residues. The material sequenced was blood, either unsorted or a sorted T cell fraction (not recorded which). The rearrangement uses TRBV6-6 and TRBJ1-1; D possibly corresponds to TRBD1 (5 bases). This sequence originates from a male donor with ankylosing spondylitis or in good health (not recorded which). CDR3 in amino acids: CASKGLVNTEAFF. CDR3 in DNA: TGTGCCAGCAAGGGGCTGGTGAACACTGAAGCTTTCTTT.